This T cell receptor (beta chain) was captured by sequencing in a study of blood T cell repertoires in COVID-19. People in the exposed group encountered a COVID-19 case within 2 weeks before entering the study. This clone was detected only a few times. TCRdb keeps only in-frame clones here, not all; method: immunoSEQ multiplex PCR. The sample has about 250,000 clones, 80% to 85% seen once; the top ten hold about 5%. This sequence was found in a man aged 35-49 years who had been exposed to COVID-19. Specimen: PBMCs or T cells enriched from blood (not recorded which).

This CDR3 is CASSLAGQGTEAFF. CDR3 nucleotides: TGTGCCAGCAGCTTAGCGGGACAGGGAACTGAAGCTTTCTTT. V gene TRBV7-6 combines with J gene TRBJ1-1; TRBD1 agrees at 9 bases. The CDR3 runs 14 residues. Per germline, CDR1 SGHVS and CDR2 FNYEAQ. The J segment lost 5 bases and the V segment lost 0 bases, leaving 1 base of the junction unmatched.